Listed here are 24 T cell receptor beta chains from one sample, sequenced in a study of early T cells in non-severe SARS-CoV-2 infection. TCRdb processed the 5' RACE reads anew with MiXCR; each CDR3 protein has one entry. The repertoire includes 100,000 to 130,000 distinct CDR3 sequences, around 10% of them detected once, and approximately 8.1% sits in the top ten. Sequencing used whole blood. Receptor source: an adult who was a healthcare worker with PCR-confirmed SARS-CoV-2 infection or an uninfected control (not recorded which).

This clonotype was detected ten times or more. The chain carries TRBV9 and TRBJ1-1; D gene unclear. V was cut by 4 bases and J by 4 bases, with 11 bases left in between. Germline values: CDR1 SGDLS, CDR2 YYNGEE. The CDR3 totals 13 residues. The CDR3 loop reads CASSLKPGTEAFF. CDR3 sequence (DNA): TGTGCCAGCAGCTTGAAGCCGGGCACTGAAGCTTTCTTT.

This clonotype appeared a few times. V gene TRBV15 combines with J gene TRBJ1-6; D gene ambiguous. The V gene's germline CDR1 is LNHNV and CDR2 YYDKDF (reference sequence). With 0 bases removed from V and 7 bases from J, the gap between germline ends came to 10 bases. The CDR3 extends over 15 amino acids. The CDR3 nucleotides read TGTGCCACCAGCAGAGATGATTGGGGAAATTCACCCCTCCACTTT. Its translation: CATSRDDWGNSPLHF.

This clonotype was seen only a few times. V is TRBV9 and J is TRBJ2-1, with 13 bases matching TRBD2. The V and J ends lost 3 bases and 8 bases, in that order; junction bases with no gene match: 5. The CDR3 has 15 amino acids. CDR1 is SGDLS and CDR2 is YYNGEE in the germline V gene. The CDR3 region is CASSGLAGGKDEQFF. The CDR3 DNA reads as TGTGCCAGCAGCGGACTAGCGGGAGGTAAGGATGAGCAGTTCTTC.

This clonotype was found a few times. The chain joins TRBV12-3 or TRBV12-4 to TRBJ2-3; D might be TRBD2 (5 bases). V was shortened by 5 bases and J by 14 bases, with 17 bases between the two germline ends. This CDR3 comprises 12 residues. CDR3 coding DNA: TGTGCCAGCAGTCCACGTGGGGAGACTCTGTATTTT. Its translation is CASSPRGETLYF.

The V call is TRBV3-1, the J call TRBJ2-1; 7 bases are a match to TRBD1. The CDR3 is 15 residues long. Per the germline V gene, CDR1 is LGHDT and CDR2 is YNNKEL (reference sequence). V lost 1 base, J lost 10 bases, and 10 bases stayed unmatched. For the CDR3, the DNA is TGTGCCAGCAGCCAAGGGTTCAACAGGGGCGGAGAGCAGTTCTTC. It specifies CASSQGFNRGGEQFF.

This clonotype was seen a few times. The rearrangement links TRBV7-2 to TRBJ2-7, with TRBD2 matching 13 bases. CDR1 and CDR2 from the germline V gene are SGHTA and FQGNSA. The V segment lost 3 bases and the J segment 3 bases; nucleotides outside the gene matches: 2. The length of the CDR3 is 15 residues. The CDR3 DNA is TGTGCCAGCAGCTTGGGACTAGCGGGATACTACGAGCAGTACTTC. Protein sequence: CASSLGLAGYYEQYF.

A few counts support this clonotype. The J gene is TRBJ1-6, the V gene TRBV5-8, with 10 bases that match TRBD1. Germline V lookup: CDR1 SGHTS, CDR2 YDEGEE. The CDR3 consists of 15 residues. V trimming: 3 bases; J trimming: 8 bases; junction bases outside the gene matches: 5. CDR3 amino acids: CASSSRDRGDSPLHF. CDR3 coding DNA: TGTGCCAGCAGCTCCCGGGACAGGGGCGATTCACCCCTCCACTTT. The full variable domain, rest sourced from reference TRBV5-8 and TRBJ1-6, is EAGVTQSPTHLIKTRGQQATLRCSPISGHTSVYWYQQALGLGLQFLLWYDEGEERNRGNFPPRFSGRQFPNYSSELNVNALELEDSALYLCASSSRDRGDSPLHFGNGTRLTVT.

This clonotype has ten or more counts. The DNA for the CDR3 is TGTGCCAGCAGCCCCATCGTCGGGGTCGGTACGACCTACAATGAGCAGTTCTTC. It yields the protein CASSPIVGVGTTYNEQFF. The chain combines TRBV7-2 with TRBJ2-1, with a tentative D call TRBD2 (5 bases). Germline V gene sequence: CDR1 SGHTA, CDR2 FQGNSA. This CDR3 comprises 18 residues. V dropped 5 bases and J dropped 2 bases, with 22 bases sitting between them. Drawing the rest from reference TRBV7-2 and TRBJ2-1, the complete variable domain is GAGVSQSPSNKVTEKGKDVELRCDPISGHTALYWYRQSLGQGLEFLIYFQGNSAPDKSGLPSDRFSAERTGGSVSTLTIQRTQQEDSAVYLCASSPIVGVGTTYNEQFFGPGTRLTVL.

This clonotype was recorded at least ten times. The rearrangement links TRBV24-1 to TRBJ2-4, with a weak D call TRBD1 (6 bases). V lost 7 bases to trimming and J lost 0 bases, with 21 bases between them. This CDR3 comprises 18 residues. Germline V gene data show CDR1 as KGHDR and CDR2 as SFDVKD. DNA for the CDR3: TGTGCCACCAGCCCCCGGGGACAACCCGTGGGAGCCAAAAACATTCAGTACTTC. Amino acids: CATSPRGQPVGAKNIQYF.

The chain is built from TRBV15 and TRBJ2-7, with unresolved D. Looked up from germline, CDR1 is LNHNV and CDR2 is YYDKDF (reference sequence). There are 13 residues in the CDR3. V lost 3 bases, J lost 4 bases, and 10 bases lay in between. The DNA for the CDR3 is TGTGCCACCAGCAGGGGTGAAGGATACGAGCAGTACTTC. Its protein is CATSRGEGYEQYF.

This clonotype was seen at least ten times. The chain links TRBV7-8 to TRBJ2-3; D is undetermined. The CDR3 consists of 12 residues. V lost 5 bases and J 2 bases, leaving 5 bases between the germline ends. Germline lookup yields CDR1 SGHVS and CDR2 FQNEAQ. Here the CDR3 DNA reads TGTGCCAGCAGCGTACTCACAGATACGCAGTATTTT. It codes for CASSVLTDTQYF.

This clonotype was counted at least ten times. CDR3: CASSSPGDYGYTF. In nucleotides, the CDR3 is TGTGCCAGCAGTTCACCAGGGGACTATGGCTACACCTTC. This chain links TRBV12-3 or TRBV12-4 with TRBJ1-2; D may be TRBD1 (6 bases). Deletions cut 4 bases from V and 3 bases from J, with 9 bases between. This CDR3 comprises 13 residues.

This clonotype was detected a few times. The chain joins TRBV11-2 to TRBJ1-3, with D unclear. The CDR3 has 17 amino acids. Germline V gene sequence: CDR1 SGHAT, CDR2 FQNNGV. Trimming stripped 5 bases from V and 2 bases from J, with 19 bases between. The CDR3, as DNA: TGTGCCAGCAGCAGAGGACGATGGGCCGAAGCTGGAAACACCATATATTTT. This encodes CASSRGRWAEAGNTIYF.

In its sample, this clonotype was seen a few times. The chain uses TRBV2 and TRBJ1-6; D perhaps matches TRBD1 (5 bases). This CDR3 has 14 amino acids. Trimming left V 9 bases short and J 0 bases short, with 9 bases between. Germline V lookup: CDR1 SNHLY, CDR2 FYNNEI. The CDR3 nucleotides are TGTGCCAGTAGGGGAAGCTCCTATAATTCACCCCTCCACTTT. Translating it yields CASRGSSYNSPLHF.

This clonotype was seen more than once but under ten times. The chain joins TRBV7-2 to TRBJ2-2; no definite D call. The CDR3 runs to 14 residues. V was pared by 5 bases and J by 5 bases, with 12 bases between. From germline, CDR1 is SGHTA and CDR2 FQGNSA. The CDR3 loop reads CASSLRLVTGELFF. The CDR3 coding sequence is TGTGCCAGCAGCCTCAGACTGGTTACCGGGGAGCTGTTTTTT.

The chain combines TRBV18 with TRBJ2-2; 7 bases are a match to TRBD1. V shed 3 bases, J shed 6 bases, and the junction held 7 bases outside the gene matches. In germline, CDR1 is KGHSH, CDR2 LQKENI. This CDR3 is 15 amino acids long. This CDR3 is CASSPTTGDSGELFF. CDR3 bases: TGTGCCAGCTCACCGACAACAGGGGATTCCGGGGAGCTGTTTTTT.

The V call is TRBV6-1, the J call TRBJ2-3, with a tentative D call TRBD2 (6 bases). The CDR3 consists of 13 residues. V lost 8 bases, J lost 7 bases, and 16 bases lay in between. Germline CDR1 is MNHNS and CDR2 is SASEGT. This chain's CDR3 is CASGGAMVYTQYF. Here the CDR3 DNA reads TGTGCCAGCGGCGGGGCAATGGTCTATACGCAGTATTTT.

This clonotype was seen at least ten times. V gene TRBV6-2 or TRBV6-3 combines with J gene TRBJ2-7; 8 positions match TRBD2. Losses at the gene ends were 7 bases for V and 3 bases for J; bases not matched to a gene: 8. The CDR3 extends over 14 amino acids. CDR1 and CDR2 from the germline V gene are MNHEY and SVGEGT. The DNA for the CDR3 is TGTGCCAGCACCCTTGGAAGCGGGAGCTACGAGCAGTACTTC. This encodes CASTLGSGSYEQYF.

This chain uses TRBV6-5 with TRBJ2-5, with a possible D match to TRBD1 (6 bases). Germline V gene sequence: CDR1 MNHEY, CDR2 SVGAGI. The CDR3 runs 13 residues. The V gene lost 9 bases and the J gene lost 4 bases, with 15 bases spanning the gap. Written as DNA, the CDR3 is TGTGCCAGTACCAGGGGACCCCGAGAGACCCAGTACTTC. Translating gives CASTRGPRETQYF.

This clonotype came up a few times. Here the CDR3 DNA reads TGCAGCGTTGCGTCGGGCGGGGAGCTGTTTTTT. Amino acids: CSVASGGELFF. The chain carries TRBV29-1 and TRBJ2-2; D unresolved. CDR1 is SQVTM, CDR2 ANQGSEA, per germline. The CDR3 is 11 amino acids. V was trimmed by 4 bases and J by 7 bases, leaving 7 bases between them.

This clonotype was seen at least ten times. V and J are TRBV7-2 and TRBJ2-1; D gene unclear. Germline-derived CDR1 and CDR2 are SGHTA and FQGNSA. V lost 5 bases, J lost 7 bases, and 6 bases lay in between. This CDR3 is built from 11 residues. CDR3 loop: CASSPRNEQFF. CDR3 bases: TGTGCCAGCAGCCCCCGAAATGAGCAGTTCTTC.

This clonotype was detected only a few times. This sequence joins TRBV4-3 and TRBJ2-7; D unresolved. The germline V gene has CDR1 LGHNA and CDR2 YSLEER. Trimming took off 0 bases at V and 7 bases at J, with 10 bases between the two ends. This CDR3 spans 13 amino acids. CDR3 protein: CASSQDRAREQYF. In DNA, the CDR3 is TGCGCCAGCAGCCAAGATAGAGCTAGGGAGCAGTACTTC.

This clonotype was seen many times. V is TRBV4-1 and J is TRBJ2-2; TRBD2 matches at 8 bases. CDR1 is MGHRA and CDR2 is YSYEKL in the germline V gene. J lost 5 bases, V lost 1 base, and 6 bases had no gene match. This CDR3 has 16 residues. In nucleotides, the CDR3 is TGCGCCAGCAGCCAAGGGTTAGCGGGAAATACCGGGGAGCTGTTTTTT. It is translated as CASSQGLAGNTGELFF.

This clonotype occurred a few times. The chain combines TRBV29-1 with TRBJ2-7; 8 bases are a match to TRBD1. The CDR3 contains 12 residues. The V gene's germline CDR1 is SQVTM and CDR2 ANQGSEA. The V segment lost 7 bases and the J segment 4 bases; nucleotides outside the gene matches: 6. CDR3 sequence: CSAGQGRYEQYF. The DNA for the CDR3 is TGCAGCGCAGGACAGGGTAGATACGAGCAGTACTTC.